This T cell receptor beta chain was obtained from a study of T cell responses to AZD1222 COVID-19 vaccine. Study-wide results and limits: Sampling captured repertoires only after the peak T cell response.

Remarks on this clone: Its antigen is not known.

Measured with immunoSEQ multiplex PCR; TCRdb has only the in-frame clones, and not every one. This sample carries 85,000 to 110,000 clones, over 75% of them seen once, and the ten largest clones take 20% to 25%. Per germline, CDR1 LGHDT and CDR2 YNNKEL (reference sequence). V lost 4 bases to trimming and J lost 14 bases, with 19 bases between them. The length of the CDR3 is 13 residues. The clonotype comes from an adult in good health. The V and J genes are TRBV3-1 (or the pseudogene TRBV3-2) and TRBJ2-3; no definite D call. Here the sequenced sample was peripheral blood, taken on day 0 of AZD1222 vaccination. The CDR3 region has the DNA TGTGCCAGCAGCCCAGATTCTACCGCTCAGTGGTATTTT. Residues: CASSPDSTAQWYF.